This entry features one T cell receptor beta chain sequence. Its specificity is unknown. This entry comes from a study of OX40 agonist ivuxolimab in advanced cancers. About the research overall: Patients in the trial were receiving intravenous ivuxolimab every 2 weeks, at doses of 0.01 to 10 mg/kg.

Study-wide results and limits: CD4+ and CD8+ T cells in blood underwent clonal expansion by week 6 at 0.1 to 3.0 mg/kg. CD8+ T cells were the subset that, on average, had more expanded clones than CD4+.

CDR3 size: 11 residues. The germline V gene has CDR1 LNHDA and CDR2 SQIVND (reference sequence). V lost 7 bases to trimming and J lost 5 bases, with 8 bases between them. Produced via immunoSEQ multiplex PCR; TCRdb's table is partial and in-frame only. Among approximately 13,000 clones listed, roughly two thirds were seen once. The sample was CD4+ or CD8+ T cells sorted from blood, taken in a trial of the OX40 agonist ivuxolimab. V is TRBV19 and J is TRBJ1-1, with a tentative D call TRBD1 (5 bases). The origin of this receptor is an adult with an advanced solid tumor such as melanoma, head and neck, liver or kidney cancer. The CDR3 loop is CASKGPTEAFF. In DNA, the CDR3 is TGTGCCAGTAAGGGGCCTACTGAAGCTTTCTTT.